This TCR beta chain appears in the sequencing data of a study of T cell clonotyping in hematopoietic cell transplantation. Repertoires were generated with immunoSEQ multiplex PCR, while TCRdb's copy carries only in-frame clones and drops some. The sample consists of about 45,000 clones, roughly 80% of them appearing once. Time point described: recipient sample about 28 days before transplant, after cytoreduction. The source is a man aged 60 to 69 with myelodysplastic syndrome. Some clones in this sample may be carry-over from other donors' samples. Material: peripheral blood mononuclear cells, obtained before stem cell transplant.

CDR3: CASSEGRLNTEAFF. As DNA, the CDR3 is TGTGCCAGCAGTGAAGGCAGGCTGAACACTGAAGCTTTCTTT. The chain carries TRBV2 and TRBJ1-1; D remains unclear. Germline CDR1 SNHLY, CDR2 FYNNEI. This CDR3 spans 14 amino acids. V lost 1 base to trimming and J lost 0 bases, with 6 bases between them.